Sequencing of this T cell receptor beta chain was carried out in a study of blood T cell repertoires in COVID-19 (TCRdb year 2020). Broadly, across the study: The collaborator samples originated in the United States, Italy and Spain and spanned the acute and convalescent phases of COVID-19. The samples were drawn from two sources: the first 160 participants of the ongoing ImmuneRACE study, and 1,254 subjects contributed by 6 global collaborators. A freely available public database, intended as a resource for researchers studying the immune response to SARS-CoV-2, is where the repertoires were released. The material from the prospective study consisted of cDNA or gDNA derived from T cells, B-cell-depleted T cells, or PBMCs. Subjects who had been exposed to COVID-19, were actively infected with it, or had recovered from it provided the deeply sampled blood TCRbeta repertoires that made up the dataset. Sample metadata almost always included a de-identified subject ID, COVID-19 status, age in years and sex. Where HLA class I and class II types were available, the types were taken from metadata supplied by the sample provider, not from assay-based typing.

Collaborating institutions collected whole blood in K2EDTA tubes following their own protocols. For TCRbeta analysis, collaborator samples were shipped as frozen whole blood, as isolated PBMCs, or as DNA extracted from either sample type. Points on this clone: What antigen it recognizes has not been identified. Per-nucleotide qualities are absent, and no much larger clonotype sits a single base away.

Here is what the overall study found, with its caveats: How much clinical and demographic metadata was included differed by source and by participant, and the metadata was provided uncurated.

TCRbeta CDR3 regions were amplified from genomic DNA using the immunoSEQ Assay, a bias-controlled multiplex PCR. For the original study's pipeline: The number of nucleated cells in each sample was estimated by amplification of reference gene primers within the assay. To quantify the absolute abundance of each unique TCRbeta CDR3 rearrangement, sequence reads were collapsed and filtered. For each sample, productive Simpson clonality was calculated as the square root of Simpson's diversity index across productive rearrangements. TCRdb carries this immuneACCESS record with in-frame sequences only. Its versions omit some clonotypes, under half of them owing to an unresolved V gene in the studies checked, with the rest unexplained. V and J calls and clone size are as listed in that table; D and trimming were resolved from the DNA. This sample lists 200,000 to 250,000 clones; roughly 80% were detected once. 4.5% to 7% of the sample belongs to the ten largest clones.

This sequence originates from a woman in her 70s with acute or convalescent COVID-19. The sequencing input was peripheral blood.

In nucleotides, the sequence is TGTGCCAGCAGCCGCACAGGGGCGCAACGGGGCAATGAGCAGTTCTTC. It specifies CASSRTGAQRGNEQFF. This sequence uses TRBV5-5 and TRBJ2-1; TRBD1 lines up with 7 middle nucleotides. Per the germline V gene (reference sequence), SGHKS is the CDR1 and YYEKEE is the CDR2. Trimming accounts for 4 bases at V and 6 bases at J, while the number of junction bases matched to no gene is 13. CDR3 length: 16 amino acids, cysteine to phenylalanine. The entry retains the CDR3 DNA only, 48 bases that are in frame from base 1.